Following are 27 T cell receptor beta chains from one sample sequenced in a study of T cells in Graves' hyperthyroidism and ophthalmopathy. The TCR beta CDR3 regions underwent amplification using RNA transcripts as the source. With the HTBI primer set, the TCR CDR3 went through a first round of RT-PCR. One entry per CDR3 protein results from TCRdb running MiXCR on the multiplex PCR reads. The table shows fewer than 650,000 distinct CDR3 sequences, with over 35% occurring only once. Sequencing was performed on peripheral blood or thyroid tissue (not recorded which). These receptors originate from an adult woman with Graves' disease, either hyperthyroidism or ophthalmopathy (not recorded which).

The chain recombines TRBV2 with TRBJ2-6; D might be TRBD2 (5 bases). Germline V gene data show CDR1 as SNHLY and CDR2 as FYNNEI. V was clipped by 4 bases and J by 3 bases, with 10 bases between them. The CDR3 consists of 15 residues. CDR3 residues: CASSAGFGGANVLTF. CDR3 sequence (DNA): TGTGCCAGCAGTGCGGGGTTTGGTGGGGCCAACGTCCTGACTTTC.

The rearrangement links TRBV2 to TRBJ2-7; 9 positions match TRBD2. This CDR3 comprises 12 residues. V dropped 6 bases and J dropped 6; count of bases not matched to a gene: 3. Per germline, CDR1 SNHLY and CDR2 FYNNEI. The CDR3: CASRRGGIEQYF. Here the CDR3 DNA reads TGTGCCAGCAGGCGGGGGGGCATCGAGCAGTACTTC.

This clonotype has only a few counts. The chain is built from TRBV7-9 and TRBJ2-2; D unclear. Trimming left V 1 base short and J 10 bases short, with 7 bases between. Germline V lookup: CDR1 SEHNR, CDR2 FQNEAQ (reference sequence). The CDR3 runs 12 residues. CDR3 bases: TGTGCCAGCAGCTTAGTAGACTTGGAGCTGTTTTTT. Amino acid sequence: CASSLVDLELFF.

This clonotype was recorded a few times. CDR3 in DNA: TGCGCCAGCAGCTTGAGACAGGCCTATAACTATGGCTACACCTTC. This translates into CASSLRQAYNYGYTF. The rearrangement links TRBV5-1 to TRBJ1-2, with a possible D match to TRBD1 (6 bases). The CDR3 has 15 residues. The V and J ends lost 1 base and 1 base respectively, with 11 bases between them. Germline values: CDR1 SGHRS, CDR2 YFSETQ.

This clonotype came up many times. This chain uses TRBV10-1 with TRBJ1-6, with D perhaps TRBD1 (5 bases). Trimming cost V 10 bases and J 9 bases, with 16 bases left between them. This CDR3 has 13 residues. Per the germline V gene, CDR1 is WNHNN and CDR2 is SYGVQD (reference sequence). The CDR3 loop is CANNTLRGSPLHF. In DNA, the CDR3 is TGCGCCAACAATACTCTAAGGGGTTCACCCCTCCACTTT.

This clonotype was detected once. V usage is TRBV30 and J usage is TRBJ2-6; no definite D call. The V end lost 0 bases, the J end lost 0 bases, and 6 bases lay between the germline ends. This CDR3 is built from 15 residues. The V gene's germline CDR1 is GTSNPN and CDR2 SVGIG (reference sequence). The CDR3 is CAWSVRHSGANVLTF. The CDR3 DNA reads TGTGCCTGGAGTGTTAGGCACTCTGGGGCCAACGTCCTGACTTTC. The variable domain in full, with the rest retrieved from reference TRBV30 and TRBJ2-6, is SQTIHQWPATLVQPVGSPLSLECTVEGTSNPNLYWYRQAAGRGLQLLFYSVGIGQISSEVPQNLSASRPQDRQFILSSKKLLLSDSGFYLCAWSVRHSGANVLTFGAGSRLTVL.

The table lists this clonotype with a few counts. The chain is built from TRBV10-3 and TRBJ2-2; D not certain. CDR1 and CDR2 (germline): ENHRY, SYGVKD. Between the trimmed V and J ends, which lost 0 bases and 5 bases, there was a span of 7 bases. The CDR3 spans 14 residues. CDR3 coding DNA: TGTGCCATCAGTGAGTCCGTCAGTACCGGGGAGCTGTTTTTT. It specifies CAISESVSTGELFF.

There are many counts of this clonotype. The gene calls are TRBV4-1 and TRBJ1-6, with D tentatively TRBD1 (5 bases). The germline V gene encodes CDR1 MGHRA and CDR2 YSYEKL. Trimming pared 0 bases from V and 7 bases from J, leaving 13 bases between. The CDR3 consists of 16 residues. The chain's CDR3 is CASSQDGDPRNSPLHF. The CDR3 coding sequence is TGCGCCAGCAGCCAAGATGGGGACCCAAGGAATTCACCCCTCCACTTT.

The rearrangement links TRBV7-9 to TRBJ2-3; 8 nucleotides agree with TRBD1. Trimming took 1 base from V and 2 from J; bases not matched to a gene: 11. Per germline, CDR1 SEHNR and CDR2 FQNEAQ (reference sequence). The CDR3 runs to 18 residues. CDR3 sequence reads: CASSLGKTGGKTTDTQYF. The DNA of the CDR3 is TGTGCCAGCAGCTTAGGGAAAACAGGGGGGAAGACCACAGATACGCAGTATTTT. Filled out from reference TRBV7-9 and TRBJ2-3, the complete variable domain reads DTGVSQNPRHKITKRGQNVTFRCDPISEHNRLYWYRQTLGQGPEFLTYFQNEAQLEKSRLLSDRFSAERPKGSFSTLEIQRTEQGDSAMYLCASSLGKTGGKTTDTQYFGPGTRLTVL.

The chain couples TRBV7-2 to TRBJ1-2, with 8 bases lining up with TRBD1. V lost 5 bases and J lost 7; bases outside the gene matches: 9. The CDR3 spans 14 residues. Germline V gene lookup returns CDR1 SGHTA and CDR2 FQGNSA. In DNA, the CDR3 is TGTGCCAGCAGCCTCCTCAGGGGGCTCGGTGGCTACACCTTC. Amino acids: CASSLLRGLGGYTF.

This clonotype has at least ten counts. V gene TRBV6-5 combines with J gene TRBJ1-6; D might be TRBD1 (6 bases). This CDR3 has 15 amino acids. V gave up 4 bases and J gave up 12 bases, with 19 bases separating them. Per germline, CDR1 MNHEY and CDR2 SVGAGI. Written as DNA, the CDR3 is TGTGCCAGCAGTTTAGTCCGGGGGCACGGTGGACCCCTCCACTTT. This gives the protein CASSLVRGHGGPLHF.

This clonotype turned up a few times. The J gene is TRBJ2-5, the V gene TRBV7-9; D gene uncertain. Germline CDR1 reads SEHNR; CDR2 reads FQNEAQ (reference sequence). The length of the CDR3 is 13 residues. The V and J ends lost 1 base and 13 bases respectively, with 16 bases between them. The CDR3 spells CASSLEALGGWYF. The CDR3 DNA follows: TGTGCCAGCAGCTTAGAAGCCTTGGGCGGCTGGTACTTC. Looking up the rest from reference TRBV7-9 and TRBJ2-5 gives the full variable domain: DTGVSQNPRHKITKRGQNVTFRCDPISEHNRLYWYRQTLGQGPEFLTYFQNEAQLEKSRLLSDRFSAERPKGSFSTLEIQRTEQGDSAMYLCASSLEALGGWYFGPGTRLLVL.

This chain uses TRBV29-1 with TRBJ1-5; unclear D gene. Trimming stripped 6 bases from V and 11 bases from J, with 14 bases between. Per the germline V gene, CDR1 is SQVTM and CDR2 is ANQGSEA. This CDR3 is 11 amino acids long. This CDR3 is CSVVHTETQHF. For the CDR3, the DNA is TGCAGCGTCGTCCACACGGAGACCCAGCATTTT.

The chain carries TRBV2 and TRBJ1-2; perhaps TRBD1 as D (5 bases). Trimming stripped 5 bases from V and 0 bases from J, with 16 bases between. The CDR3 sequence is 16 residues long. The germline gives CDR1 SNHLY, CDR2 FYNNEI. The DNA for the CDR3 is TGTGCCAGCAGTAAATTCGGGACCGAGACTAACTATGGCTACACCTTC. Amino acids: CASSKFGTETNYGYTF.

The table lists this clonotype with many counts. The V gene is TRBV5-1, the J gene TRBJ2-5; D is unclear. The CDR3 has 13 residues. V shed 5 bases and J shed 1 base, with 9 bases lying between them. Germline V CDR1 and CDR2: SGHRS, YFSETQ. The chain's CDR3 is CASSESPQETQYF. As DNA, the CDR3 is TGCGCCAGCAGTGAGTCACCCCAAGAGACCCAGTACTTC. The whole variable domain, remainder taken from reference TRBV5-1 and TRBJ2-5, is KAGVTQTPRYLIKTRGQQVTLSCSPISGHRSVSWYQQTPGQGLQFLFEYFSETQRNKGNFPGRFSGRQFSNSRSEMNVSTLELGDSALYLCASSESPQETQYFGPGTRLLVL.

This clonotype was counted ten times or more. This chain links TRBV10-3 with TRBJ1-5; 7 bases fit TRBD1. Germline loops: CDR1 ENHRY, CDR2 SYGVKD. With V trimmed by 3 bases and J by 7 bases, 6 bases remained unmatched. The CDR3 runs 14 residues. CDR3 region: CAISESTGKQPQHF. CDR3 coding DNA: TGTGCCATCAGTGAATCGACAGGGAAACAGCCCCAGCATTTT.

For the CDR3, the DNA is TGTGCCATCAGCCAGAGGGGGGAGACCCAGTACTTC. Protein: CAISQRGETQYF. J is TRBJ2-5 and V is TRBV10-3, with a tentative D call TRBD1 (6 bases). The CDR3 extends over 12 amino acids. V dropped 6 bases and J dropped 5 bases, with 10 bases sitting between them. Germline CDR1 is ENHRY and CDR2 is SYGVKD.

This clonotype was seen many times. This rearrangement joins TRBV11-2 to TRBJ1-2, with a possible D match to TRBD1 (6 bases). The CDR3 length is 16 residues. Trimming removed 1 base at V and 3 bases at J, with 15 bases between. CDR1 is SGHAT and CDR2 is FQNNGV in the germline V gene. The CDR3 region has the DNA TGTGCCAGCAGCTTAGTTACAGGGACCTTAGACTATGGCTACACCTTC. Protein sequence: CASSLVTGTLDYGYTF.

The gene calls are TRBV15 and TRBJ2-7; no reliable D call. Per germline, CDR1 LNHNV and CDR2 YYDKDF (reference sequence). V was clipped by 0 bases and J by 3 bases, with 6 bases between them. The CDR3 extends over 13 amino acids. CDR3 in amino acids: CATSRDPDYEQYF. The CDR3 nucleotides read TGTGCCACCAGCAGAGATCCGGACTACGAGCAGTACTTC.

V and J are TRBV7-2 and TRBJ1-2; D unclear. Trimming left V 0 bases short and J 4 bases short, with 9 bases between. The CDR3 consists of 14 residues. Germline CDR1 SGHTA, CDR2 FQGNSA. CDR3 region: CASSLALEVYGYTF. The DNA for the CDR3 is TGTGCCAGCAGCTTAGCCCTTGAGGTCTATGGCTACACCTTC.

As DNA, the CDR3 is TGTGCCAGCAGTGATGGTAGAACAGCTAATGAGCAGTTCTTC. Translated, it gives CASSDGRTANEQFF. The chain carries TRBV2 and TRBJ2-1, with D unresolved. V was pared by 3 bases and J by 7 bases, with 13 bases between. The germline V gene encodes CDR1 SNHLY and CDR2 FYNNEI. The CDR3 totals 14 residues. Full variable domain (missing parts from reference TRBV2 and TRBJ2-1): EPEVTQTPSHQVTQMGQEVILRCVPISNHLYFYWYRQILGQKVEFLVSFYNNEISEKSEIFDDQFSVERPDGSNFTLKIRSTKLEDSAMYFCASSDGRTANEQFFGPGTRLTVL.

The rearrangement links TRBV7-2 to TRBJ2-7, with 8 bases lining up with TRBD1. CDR3 size: 14 residues. Germline lookup yields CDR1 SGHTA and CDR2 FQGNSA. Trimming removed 5 bases from V and 6 bases from J; junction bases left unmatched: 9. This CDR3 is CASSRTGPRAEQYF. As DNA, the CDR3 is TGTGCCAGCAGCCGGACAGGGCCCCGGGCCGAGCAGTACTTC.

The chain employs TRBV19 and TRBJ1-5; D is perhaps TRBD1 (6 bases). Germline V CDR1 and CDR2: LNHDA, SQIVND (reference sequence). V was cut by 6 bases and J by 1 base, with 13 bases left in between. This CDR3 spans 15 amino acids. The chain's CDR3 is CASSPYGQSNQPQHF. The CDR3 region has the DNA TGTGCCAGTAGCCCATACGGACAGAGCAATCAGCCCCAGCATTTT.

This clonotype was counted only a few times. The chain uses TRBV28 and TRBJ1-6, with a weak D call TRBD1 (6 bases). This CDR3 comprises 13 residues. V lost 6 bases, J lost 12 bases, and 15 bases lay in between. Germline CDR1 reads MDHEN; CDR2 reads SYDVKM. CDR3 loop: CASSYREFLPLHF. The DNA for the CDR3 is TGTGCCAGCAGCTACAGGGAATTTTTACCCCTCCACTTT.

The CDR3: CASSPGGGAHEQYF. The CDR3 bases are TGTGCCAGCAGCCCCGGGGGGGGGGCCCACGAGCAGTACTTC. The V call is TRBV9, the J call TRBJ2-7; the match to TRBD2 covers 8 bases. Germline assignment: CDR1 SGDLS and CDR2 YYNGEE. The CDR3 covers 14 residues. The junction had 8 bases not matched to a gene; V was cut back by 4 bases and J by 5 bases.

This chain connects TRBV15 to TRBJ1-1; D unresolved. This CDR3 is 14 amino acids long. V lost 3 bases, J lost 0 bases, and 8 bases lay in between. The V gene's germline CDR1 is LNHNV and CDR2 YYDKDF (reference sequence). The CDR3: CATSRSKVNTEAFF. DNA for the CDR3: TGTGCCACCAGCAGGAGTAAAGTGAACACTGAAGCTTTCTTT.

This clonotype came up once. The chain carries TRBV29-1 and TRBJ2-6; D might be TRBD1 (5 bases). CDR3 size: 15 residues. Trimming took 4 bases from V and 1 from J, leaving 11 bases between them. Germline-derived CDR1 and CDR2 are SQVTM and ANQGSEA. The CDR3 sequence: CSVVGSGSGANVLTF. The CDR3 DNA sequence: TGCAGCGTTGTGGGGTCAGGGTCTGGGGCCAACGTCCTGACTTTC.